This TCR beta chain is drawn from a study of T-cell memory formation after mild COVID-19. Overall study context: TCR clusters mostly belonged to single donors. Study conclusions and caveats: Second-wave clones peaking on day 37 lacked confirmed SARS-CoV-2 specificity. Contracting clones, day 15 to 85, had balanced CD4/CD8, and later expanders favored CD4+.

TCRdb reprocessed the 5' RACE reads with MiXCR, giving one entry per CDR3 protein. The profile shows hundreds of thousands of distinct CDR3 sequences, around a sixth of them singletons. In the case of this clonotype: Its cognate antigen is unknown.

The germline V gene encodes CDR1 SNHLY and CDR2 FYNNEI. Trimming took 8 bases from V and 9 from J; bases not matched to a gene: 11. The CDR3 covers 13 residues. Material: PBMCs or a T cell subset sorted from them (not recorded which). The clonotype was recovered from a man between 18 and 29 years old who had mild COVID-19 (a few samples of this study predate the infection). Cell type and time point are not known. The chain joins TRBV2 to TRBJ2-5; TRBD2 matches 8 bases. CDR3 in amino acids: CASGGGPGGPQYF. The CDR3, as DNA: TGTGCCAGCGGCGGGGGGCCCGGGGGGCCCCAGTACTTC.